This TCR beta chain originates from a study of control samples from healthy donors and cancer patients. Only in-frame clones appear in the TCRdb table, and some are missing; sequencing was by immunoSEQ multiplex PCR. The table records 150,000 to 170,000 clones, approximately 96% of them present only once. Remarks on this clone: The same CDR3 arises from other DNA sequences in this sample as well.

The origin of this receptor is a man aged 40-49 years in good health. Sequencing was carried out using blood.

CDR3 nucleotide sequence: TGTGCCAGCAGTAGAACAGGGACGAACACTGAAGCTTTCTTT. Its protein product is CASSRTGTNTEAFF. The chain joins TRBV6-5 to TRBJ1-1; perhaps TRBD1 as D (6 bases). The CDR3 consists of 14 residues. Trimming removed 5 bases at V and 1 base at J, with 11 bases between. CDR1 and CDR2 from the germline V gene are MNHEY and SVGAGI.